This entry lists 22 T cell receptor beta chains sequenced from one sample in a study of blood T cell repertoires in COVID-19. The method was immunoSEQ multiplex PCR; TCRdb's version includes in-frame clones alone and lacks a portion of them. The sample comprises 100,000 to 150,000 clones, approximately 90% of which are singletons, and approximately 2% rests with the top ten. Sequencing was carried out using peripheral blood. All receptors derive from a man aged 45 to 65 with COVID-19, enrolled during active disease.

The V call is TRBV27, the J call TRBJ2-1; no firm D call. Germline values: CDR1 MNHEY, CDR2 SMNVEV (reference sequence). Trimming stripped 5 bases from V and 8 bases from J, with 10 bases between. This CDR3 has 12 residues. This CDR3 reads CASSQKLDEQFF. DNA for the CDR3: TGTGCCAGCAGTCAAAAACTCGATGAGCAGTTCTTC.

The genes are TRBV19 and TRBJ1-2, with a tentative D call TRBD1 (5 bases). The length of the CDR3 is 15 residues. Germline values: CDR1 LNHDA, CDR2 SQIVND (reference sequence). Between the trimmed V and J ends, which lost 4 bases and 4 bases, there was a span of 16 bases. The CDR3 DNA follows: TGTGCCAGTAGTACCCGGGGGGGTCATGGCTATGGCTACACCTTC. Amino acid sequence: CASSTRGGHGYGYTF.

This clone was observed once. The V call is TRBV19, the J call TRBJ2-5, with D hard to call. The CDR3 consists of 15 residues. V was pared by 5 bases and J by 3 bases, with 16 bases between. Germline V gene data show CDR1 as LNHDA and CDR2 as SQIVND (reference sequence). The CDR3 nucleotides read TGTGCCAGTAGTCCTACCCGCCCCGGTAAAGAGACCCAGTACTTC. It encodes CASSPTRPGKETQYF.

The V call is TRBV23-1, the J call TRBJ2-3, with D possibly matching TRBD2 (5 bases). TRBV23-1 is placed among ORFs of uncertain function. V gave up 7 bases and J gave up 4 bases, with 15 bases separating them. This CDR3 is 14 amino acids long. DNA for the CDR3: TGCGCCAGCATCCGTAGGCGGGCGGCAGATACGCAGTATTTT. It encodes CASIRRRAADTQYF.

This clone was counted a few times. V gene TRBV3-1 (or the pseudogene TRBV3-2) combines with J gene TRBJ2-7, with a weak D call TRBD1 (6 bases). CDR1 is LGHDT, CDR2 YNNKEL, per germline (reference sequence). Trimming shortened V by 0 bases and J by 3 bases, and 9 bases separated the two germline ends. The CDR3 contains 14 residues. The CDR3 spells CASSQDRGVYEQYF. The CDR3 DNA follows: TGTGCCAGCAGCCAAGACAGGGGAGTCTACGAGCAGTACTTC.

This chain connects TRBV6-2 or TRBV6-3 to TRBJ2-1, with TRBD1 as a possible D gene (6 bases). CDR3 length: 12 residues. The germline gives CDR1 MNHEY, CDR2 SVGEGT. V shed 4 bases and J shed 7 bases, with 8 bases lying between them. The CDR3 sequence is CASSLGQNEQFF. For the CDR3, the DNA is TGTGCCAGCAGTTTGGGACAAAATGAGCAGTTCTTC.

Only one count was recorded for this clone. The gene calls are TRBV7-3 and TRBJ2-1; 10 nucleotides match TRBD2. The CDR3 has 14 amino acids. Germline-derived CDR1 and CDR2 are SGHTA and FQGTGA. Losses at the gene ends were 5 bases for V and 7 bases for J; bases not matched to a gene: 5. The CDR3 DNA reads TGTGCCAGCAGCCACGGGACTAGCGCGAATGAGCAGTTCTTC. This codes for CASSHGTSANEQFF. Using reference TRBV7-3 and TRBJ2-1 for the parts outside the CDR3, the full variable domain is GAGVSQTPSNKVTEKGKYVELRCDPISGHTALYWYRQSLGQGPEFLIYFQGTGAADDSGLPNDRFFAVRPEGSVSTLKIQRTERGDSAVYLCASSHGTSANEQFFGPGTRLTVL.

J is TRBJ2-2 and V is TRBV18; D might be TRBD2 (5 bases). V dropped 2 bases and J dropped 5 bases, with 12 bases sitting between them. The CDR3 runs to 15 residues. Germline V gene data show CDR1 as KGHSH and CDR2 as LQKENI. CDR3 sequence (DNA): TGTGCCAGCTCACCAGGACTCACATCTACCGGGGAGCTGTTTTTT. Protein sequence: CASSPGLTSTGELFF.

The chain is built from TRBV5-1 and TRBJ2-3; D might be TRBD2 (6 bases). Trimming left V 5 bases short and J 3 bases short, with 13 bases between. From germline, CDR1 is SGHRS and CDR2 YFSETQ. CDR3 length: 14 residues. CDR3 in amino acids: CASRIMEGTDTQYF. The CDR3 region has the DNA TGCGCCAGCAGGATTATGGAGGGGACAGATACGCAGTATTTT.

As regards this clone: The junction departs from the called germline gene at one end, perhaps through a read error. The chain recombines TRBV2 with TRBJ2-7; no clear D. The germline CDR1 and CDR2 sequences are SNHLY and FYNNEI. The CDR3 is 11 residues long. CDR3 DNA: TGTGCCAGCAGGAACACCGACATTTTCCACTTC. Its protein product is CASRNTDIFHF. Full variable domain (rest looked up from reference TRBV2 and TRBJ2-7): EPEVTQTPSHQVTQMGQEVILRCVPISNHLYFYWYRQILGQKVEFLVSFYNNEISEKSEIFDDQFSVERPDGSNFTLKIRSTKLEDSAMYFCASRNTDIFHFGPGTRLTVT.

DNA of the CDR3: TGTGCCAGCAGCGTAGTTCAGGATGCGAACACCGGGGAGCTGTTTTTT. This codes for CASSVVQDANTGELFF. The chain employs TRBV9 and TRBJ2-2; no clear D. V lost 0 bases, J lost 0 bases, and 9 bases lay in between. The CDR3 spans 16 residues. Germline CDR1 SGDLS, CDR2 YYNGEE.

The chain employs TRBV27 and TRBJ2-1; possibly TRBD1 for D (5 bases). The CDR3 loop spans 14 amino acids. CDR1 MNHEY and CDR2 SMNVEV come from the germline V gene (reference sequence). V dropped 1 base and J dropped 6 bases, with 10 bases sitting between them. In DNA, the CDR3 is TGTGCCAGCAGTTTATGGGGCCGACGCAATGAGCAGTTCTTC. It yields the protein CASSLWGRRNEQFF.

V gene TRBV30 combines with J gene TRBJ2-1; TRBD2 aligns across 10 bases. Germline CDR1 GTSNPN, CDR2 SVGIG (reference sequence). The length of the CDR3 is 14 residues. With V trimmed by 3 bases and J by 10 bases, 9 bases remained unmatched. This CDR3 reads CAWRSSGRGLEQFF. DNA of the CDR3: TGTGCCTGGAGGTCCAGCGGGAGGGGCCTCGAGCAGTTCTTC.

The CDR3 sequence is CASSKGPSDRRVYEQYV. CDR3 sequence (DNA): TGTGCCAGCAGCAAAGGACCATCGGACAGGAGGGTATACGAGCAGTACGTC. The gene calls are TRBV21-1 and TRBJ2-7; TRBD1 reflects the table's D call only, with no check against the DNA. TRBV21-1 is an annotated pseudogene. This CDR3 region has 17 residues.

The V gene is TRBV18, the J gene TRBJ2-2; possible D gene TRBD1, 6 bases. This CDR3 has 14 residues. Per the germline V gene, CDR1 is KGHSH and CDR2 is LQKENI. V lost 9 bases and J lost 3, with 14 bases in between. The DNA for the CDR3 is TGTGCCAGTAAGACAGGACGGGACACCGGGGAGCTGTTTTTT. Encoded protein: CASKTGRDTGELFF.

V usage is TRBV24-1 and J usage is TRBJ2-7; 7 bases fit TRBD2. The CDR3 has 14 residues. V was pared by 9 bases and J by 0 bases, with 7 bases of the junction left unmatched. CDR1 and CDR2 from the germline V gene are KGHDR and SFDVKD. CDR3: CATPGGRSSYEQYV. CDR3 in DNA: TGTGCCACCCCGGGAGGCCGAAGCTCCTACGAGCAGTACGTC.

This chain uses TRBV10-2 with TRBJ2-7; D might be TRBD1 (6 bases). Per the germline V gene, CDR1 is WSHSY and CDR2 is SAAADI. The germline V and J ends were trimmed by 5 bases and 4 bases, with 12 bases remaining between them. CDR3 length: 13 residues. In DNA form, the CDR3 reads TGCGCCAGCAGTCGTGACAGGAATTACGAGCAGTACGTC. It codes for CASSRDRNYEQYV.

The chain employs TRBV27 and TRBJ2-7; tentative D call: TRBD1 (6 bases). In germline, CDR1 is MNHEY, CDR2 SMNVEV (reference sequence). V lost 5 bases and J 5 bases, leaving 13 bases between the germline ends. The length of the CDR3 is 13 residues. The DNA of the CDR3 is TGTGCCAGCAGTCCCCCGACAGGAGACGAGCAGTACTTC. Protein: CASSPPTGDEQYF.

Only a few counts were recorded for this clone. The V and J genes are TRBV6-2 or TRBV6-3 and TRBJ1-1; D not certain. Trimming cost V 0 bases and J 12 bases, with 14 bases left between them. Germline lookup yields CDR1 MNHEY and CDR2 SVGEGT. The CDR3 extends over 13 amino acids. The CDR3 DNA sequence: TGTGCCAGCAGTTACTCGGCCCTGGTTAATACTTTCTTT. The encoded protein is CASSYSALVNTFF.

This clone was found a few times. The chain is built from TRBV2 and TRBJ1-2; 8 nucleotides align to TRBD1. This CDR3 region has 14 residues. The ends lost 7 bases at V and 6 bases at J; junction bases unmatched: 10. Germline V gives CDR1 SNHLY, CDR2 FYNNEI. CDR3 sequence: CASTTRQGSHGYTF. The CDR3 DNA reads TGTGCCAGCACCACAAGACAGGGGAGTCATGGCTACACCTTC.

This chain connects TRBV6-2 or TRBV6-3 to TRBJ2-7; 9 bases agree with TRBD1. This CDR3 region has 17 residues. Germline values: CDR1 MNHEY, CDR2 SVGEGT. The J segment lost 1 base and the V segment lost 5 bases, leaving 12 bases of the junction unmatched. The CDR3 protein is CASSPRQGGLLSYEQYF. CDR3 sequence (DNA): TGTGCCAGCAGTCCACGACAGGGGGGCCTCCTTTCCTACGAGCAGTACTTC.

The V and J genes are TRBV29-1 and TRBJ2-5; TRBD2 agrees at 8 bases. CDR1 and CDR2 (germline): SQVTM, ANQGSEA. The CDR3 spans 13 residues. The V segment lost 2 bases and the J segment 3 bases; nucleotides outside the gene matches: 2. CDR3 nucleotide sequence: TGCAGCGTTGAAACTAGCGGAGAAGAGACCCAGTACTTC. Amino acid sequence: CSVETSGEETQYF. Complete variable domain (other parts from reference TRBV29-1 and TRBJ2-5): SAVISQKPSRDICQRGTSLTIQCQVDSQVTMMFWYRQQPGQSLTLIATANQGSEATYESGFVIDKFPISRPNLTFSTLTVSNMSPEDSSIYLCSVETSGEETQYFGPGTRLLVL.